This TCR beta chain was profiled in a study of post-analysis software for immune sequencing data. Whole-study results and caveats: Patients showed TRBV5-6, TRBV5-1 and TRBV20-1 among five TRBV segments more frequent than in controls.

Libraries were made from TCR beta cDNA, and they carried unique molecular identifiers. TCRdb ran MiXCR on the PCR reads and lists one entry per CDR3 protein. This sample has approximately 180,000 distinct CDR3 sequences, with roughly 30% found just once. This clonotype was recorded at least ten times. The antigen is undetermined. CDR1 is SGHTA and CDR2 is FQGNSA in the germline V gene. Trimming pared 1 base from V and 2 bases from J, leaving 12 bases between. The CDR3 runs 15 residues. This receptor was identified in a girl aged 5 to 17 with multiple sclerosis. The V and J genes are TRBV7-2 and TRBJ2-7; unclear D gene. The sample consisted of blood. CDR3 DNA: TGTGCCAGCAGCTTAGGTTCCACGGCCGCCTACGAGCAGTACTTC. Residues: CASSLGSTAAYEQYF.